This T cell receptor (beta chain) is drawn from a study of T cells in Graves' hyperthyroidism and ophthalmopathy. Study-wide findings and caveats: Within blood appeared most thyroid clonotypes that had expanded above 0.001.

Stability of Graves' hyperthyroidism was defined as absent ophthalmopathy progression within 18 months. Patients with uncontrolled infections, other autoimmune diseases, pregnancy or lactation were excluded. In this sample, this clonotype turned up a few times. What it binds is unknown. Amplification targeted TCR beta CDR3 regions from RNA transcripts. First-round RT-PCR targeting the TCR CDR3 was performed with the HTBI primer set. Using its own MiXCR run on the multiplex PCR reads, TCRdb lists one record per CDR3 protein. The sample lists about 560,000 distinct CDR3 sequences; approximately 14% were seen once. The receptor's source is a woman aged 40 to 55 with Graves' hyperthyroidism. The sequencing input was blood.

CDR3 sequence (DNA): TGTGCCAGCAGTACCCCGGGACTCCTAGCGGGCTATGGCTACACCTTC. Amino acids: CASSTPGLLAGYGYTF. This chain joins TRBV6-2 or TRBV6-3 and TRBJ1-2; weak D call: TRBD1 (5 bases). V dropped 5 bases and J dropped 4 bases, with 20 bases sitting between them. The V gene's germline CDR1 is MNHEY and CDR2 SVGEGT. This CDR3 is built from 16 residues.